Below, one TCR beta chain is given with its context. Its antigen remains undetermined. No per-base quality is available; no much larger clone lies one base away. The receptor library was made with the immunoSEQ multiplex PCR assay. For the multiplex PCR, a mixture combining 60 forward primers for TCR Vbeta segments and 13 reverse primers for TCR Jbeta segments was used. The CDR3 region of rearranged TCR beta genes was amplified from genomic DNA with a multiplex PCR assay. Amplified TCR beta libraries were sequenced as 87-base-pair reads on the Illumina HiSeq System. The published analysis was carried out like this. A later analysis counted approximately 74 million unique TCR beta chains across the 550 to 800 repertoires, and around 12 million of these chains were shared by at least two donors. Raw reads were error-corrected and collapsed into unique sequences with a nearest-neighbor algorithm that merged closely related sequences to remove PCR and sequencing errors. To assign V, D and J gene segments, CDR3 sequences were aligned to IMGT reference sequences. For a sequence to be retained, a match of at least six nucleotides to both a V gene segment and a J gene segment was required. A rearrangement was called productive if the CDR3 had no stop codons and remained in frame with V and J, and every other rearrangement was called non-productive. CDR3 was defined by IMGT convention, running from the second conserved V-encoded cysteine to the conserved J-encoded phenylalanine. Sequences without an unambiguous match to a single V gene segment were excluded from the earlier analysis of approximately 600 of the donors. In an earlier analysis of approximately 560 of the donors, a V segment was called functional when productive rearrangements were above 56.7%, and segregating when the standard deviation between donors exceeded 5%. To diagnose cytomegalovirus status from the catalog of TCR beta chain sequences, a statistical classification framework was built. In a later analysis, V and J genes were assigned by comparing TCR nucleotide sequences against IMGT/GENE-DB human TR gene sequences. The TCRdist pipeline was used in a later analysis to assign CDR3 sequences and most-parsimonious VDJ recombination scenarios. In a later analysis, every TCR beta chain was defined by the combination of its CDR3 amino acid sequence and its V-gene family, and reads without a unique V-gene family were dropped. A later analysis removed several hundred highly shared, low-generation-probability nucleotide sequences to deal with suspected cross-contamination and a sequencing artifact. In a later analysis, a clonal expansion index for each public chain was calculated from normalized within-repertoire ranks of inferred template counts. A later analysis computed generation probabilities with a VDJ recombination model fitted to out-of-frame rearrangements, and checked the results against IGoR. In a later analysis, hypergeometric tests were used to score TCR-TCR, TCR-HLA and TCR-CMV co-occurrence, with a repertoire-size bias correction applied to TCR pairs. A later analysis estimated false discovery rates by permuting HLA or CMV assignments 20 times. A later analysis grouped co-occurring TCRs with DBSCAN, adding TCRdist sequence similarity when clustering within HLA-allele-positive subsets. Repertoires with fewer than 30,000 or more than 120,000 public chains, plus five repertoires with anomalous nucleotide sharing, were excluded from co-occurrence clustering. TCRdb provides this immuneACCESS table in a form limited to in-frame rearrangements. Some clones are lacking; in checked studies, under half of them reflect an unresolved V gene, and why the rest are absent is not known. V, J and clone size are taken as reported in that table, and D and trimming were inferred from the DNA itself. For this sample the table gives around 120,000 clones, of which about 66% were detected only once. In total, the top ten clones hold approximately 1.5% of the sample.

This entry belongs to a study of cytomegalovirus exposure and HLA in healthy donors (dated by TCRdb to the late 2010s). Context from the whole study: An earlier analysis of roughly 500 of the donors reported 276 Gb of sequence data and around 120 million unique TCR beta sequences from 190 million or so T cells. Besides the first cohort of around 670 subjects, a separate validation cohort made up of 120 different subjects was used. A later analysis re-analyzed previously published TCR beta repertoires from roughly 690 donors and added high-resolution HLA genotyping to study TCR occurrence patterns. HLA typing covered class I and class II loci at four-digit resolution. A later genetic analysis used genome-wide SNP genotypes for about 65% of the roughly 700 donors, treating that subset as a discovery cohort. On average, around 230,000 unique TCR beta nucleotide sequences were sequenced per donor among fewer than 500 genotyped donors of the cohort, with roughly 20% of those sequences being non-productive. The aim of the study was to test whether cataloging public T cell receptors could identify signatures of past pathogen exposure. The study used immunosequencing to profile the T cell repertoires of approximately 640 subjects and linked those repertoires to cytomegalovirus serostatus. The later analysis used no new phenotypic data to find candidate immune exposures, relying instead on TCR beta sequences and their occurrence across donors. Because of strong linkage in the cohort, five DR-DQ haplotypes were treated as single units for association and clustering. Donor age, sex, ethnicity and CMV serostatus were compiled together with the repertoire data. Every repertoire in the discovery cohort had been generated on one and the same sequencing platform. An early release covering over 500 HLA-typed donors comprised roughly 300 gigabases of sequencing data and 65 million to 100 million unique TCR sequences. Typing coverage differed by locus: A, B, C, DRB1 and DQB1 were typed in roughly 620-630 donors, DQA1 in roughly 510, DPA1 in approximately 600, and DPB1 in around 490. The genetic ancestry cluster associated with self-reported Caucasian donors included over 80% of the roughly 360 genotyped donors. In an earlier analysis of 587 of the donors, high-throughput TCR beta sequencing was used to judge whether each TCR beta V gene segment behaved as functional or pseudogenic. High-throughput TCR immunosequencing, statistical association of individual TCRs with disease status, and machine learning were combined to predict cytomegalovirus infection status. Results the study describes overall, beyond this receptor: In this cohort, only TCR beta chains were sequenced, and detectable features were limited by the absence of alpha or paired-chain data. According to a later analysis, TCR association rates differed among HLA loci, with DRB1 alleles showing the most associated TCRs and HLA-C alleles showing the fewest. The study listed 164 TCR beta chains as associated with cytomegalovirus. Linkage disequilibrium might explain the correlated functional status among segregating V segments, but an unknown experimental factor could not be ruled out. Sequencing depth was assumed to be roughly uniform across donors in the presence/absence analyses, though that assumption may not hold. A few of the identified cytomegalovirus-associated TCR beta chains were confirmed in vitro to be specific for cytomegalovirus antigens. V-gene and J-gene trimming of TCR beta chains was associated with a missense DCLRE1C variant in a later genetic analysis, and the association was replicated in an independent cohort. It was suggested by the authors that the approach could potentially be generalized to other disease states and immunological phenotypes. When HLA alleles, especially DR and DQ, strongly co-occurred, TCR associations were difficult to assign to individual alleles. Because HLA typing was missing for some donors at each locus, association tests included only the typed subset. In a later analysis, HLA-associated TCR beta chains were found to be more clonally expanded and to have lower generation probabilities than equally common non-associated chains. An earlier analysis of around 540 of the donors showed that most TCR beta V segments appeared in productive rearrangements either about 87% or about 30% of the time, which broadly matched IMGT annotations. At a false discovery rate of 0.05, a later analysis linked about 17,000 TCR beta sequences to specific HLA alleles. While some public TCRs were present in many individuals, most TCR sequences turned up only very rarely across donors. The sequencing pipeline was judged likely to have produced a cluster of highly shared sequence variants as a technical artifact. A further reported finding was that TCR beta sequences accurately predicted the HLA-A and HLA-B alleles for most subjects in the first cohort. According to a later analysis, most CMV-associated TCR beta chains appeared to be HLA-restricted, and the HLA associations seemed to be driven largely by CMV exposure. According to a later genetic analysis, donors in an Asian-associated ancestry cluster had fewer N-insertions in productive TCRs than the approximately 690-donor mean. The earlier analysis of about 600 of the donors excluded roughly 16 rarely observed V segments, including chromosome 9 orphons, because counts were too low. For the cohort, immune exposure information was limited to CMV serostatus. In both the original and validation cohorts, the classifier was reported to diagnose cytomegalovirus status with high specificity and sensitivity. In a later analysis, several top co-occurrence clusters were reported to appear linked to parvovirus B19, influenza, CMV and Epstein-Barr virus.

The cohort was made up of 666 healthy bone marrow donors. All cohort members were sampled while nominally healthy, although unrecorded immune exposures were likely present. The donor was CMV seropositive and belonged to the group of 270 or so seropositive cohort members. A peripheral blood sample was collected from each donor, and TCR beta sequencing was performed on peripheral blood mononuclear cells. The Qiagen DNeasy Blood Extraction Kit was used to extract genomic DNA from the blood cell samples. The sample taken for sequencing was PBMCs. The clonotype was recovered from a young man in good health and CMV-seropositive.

The nucleotides read TGCGCCAGCAGCTCCTTCAGCCTAGCGAACACCGGGGAGCTGTTTTTT. This gives the protein CASSSFSLANTGELFF. The chain is assembled from TRBV5-1 and TRBJ2-2, with the D gene too uncertain to name. V gives up 3 bases and J gives up 0 bases, and the segment between their germline ends measures 12 bases. CDR1 and CDR2, looked up from the germline V gene, are SGHRS and YFSETQ. From the cysteine up to the phenylalanine, the CDR3 has a length of 16 residues. Kept here is only the CDR3 DNA, which spans 48 bases and is read in frame from base 1.